This paragraph reports one TCR beta chain. Its antigen is not yet known. Qualities for individual bases were not recorded, and no much larger clone is one base off. The data derive from a study of CD8 T cells in Susac syndrome (dated by TCRdb to the late 2010s). Broadly, across the study: Repertoire sequencing was used to test whether CD8+ T cell activation and differentiation in Susac syndrome was antigen driven. What the work shows at the level of the full study, not this receptor alone: The number of individuals in the TCR sequencing and HLA analysis was recognized as being relatively small.

RNA was extracted using the RNeasy kit, and about 0.5 to 1 microgram was reverse transcribed with random hexamers. TCR beta CDR3 regions were amplified with the immunoSEQ multiplex PCR assay covering 54 Vbeta and 13 Jbeta segments. PCR amplification bias was corrected by using a synthetic template baseline for primer optimization and computational correction. In the source study's methods: Reads were assigned to V, D and J genes according to IMGT and analyzed in immunoSEQ Analyzer, with only productive sequences retained. Clonality was computed as one minus Shannon entropy normalized by log2 of the number of productive unique sequences. For each patient and control, public and private clones were evaluated among the 100 most prevalent clones. Clones were defined as Susac-specific when absent from the healthy and MS cohorts, from roughly 1,100 published viral clones and from other ImmuneACCESS disease sequences. Using fastp trimming at Q25 and MiXCR clonotype assembly, TCRdb reanalyzed the public sequencing data and kept in-frame beta chains. Rows merge per CDR3 protein into single entries with the most common DNA and genes. The V and J calls and clone size come from TCRdb's table, not from the authors' own analysis. This sample holds about 210,000 distinct CDR3 sequences; approximately 95% were observed only once. Roughly 0.09% of the sample lies in the top ten.

Peripheral blood CD8+ and CD4+ T cells from healthy donors, Susac syndrome patients and multiple sclerosis patients were profiled by high-throughput TCR beta sequencing. The multiple sclerosis controls were treatment-naive patients whose relapsing-remitting disease, either stable or active, fulfilled the revised McDonald criteria. CD8+ TEMRA cells were enriched by FACS, while bulk CD8+ and CD4+ T cells were purified by magnetic negative isolation. Blood was collected in EDTA tubes and processed within 24 hours, with PBMCs isolated through density gradient centrifugation. PBMCs intended for TCR sequencing were cryopreserved in liquid nitrogen and were subsequently thawed in a 37 degrees C water bath. Purity of sorted or isolated CD4+, CD8+ and CD8+ TEMRA cells was at least 90%. V is pared back by 1 base and J by 7 bases, with 13 bases lying between the germline termini. From the cysteine up to the phenylalanine, the CDR3 has a length of 15 residues. Only the CDR3 portion is preserved as DNA: 45 bases, with reading frame beginning at the first base. Sequences SGHAT (CDR1) and FQNNGV (CDR2) are obtained from the germline V gene.

The chain is assembled from TRBV11-2 and TRBJ1-4, and possibly TRBD1, on 6 matching bases. Sequences were obtained from CD4+ T cells from PBMCs. This clonotype was obtained from a human donor with multiple sclerosis. The CDR3 sequence is CASSLAGGAGEKLFF. The DNA sequence reads TGTGCCAGCAGCTTAGCGGGGGGCGCCGGTGAAAAACTGTTTTTT. The variable domain in full, with residues beyond the CDR3 obtained from the reference TRBV11-2 and TRBJ1-4 genes, is EAGVAQSPRYKIIEKRQSVAFWCNPISGHATLYWYQQILGQGPKLLIQFQNNGVVDDSQLPKDRFSAERLKGVDSTLKIQPAKLEDSAVYLCASSLAGGAGEKLFFGSGTQLSVL.